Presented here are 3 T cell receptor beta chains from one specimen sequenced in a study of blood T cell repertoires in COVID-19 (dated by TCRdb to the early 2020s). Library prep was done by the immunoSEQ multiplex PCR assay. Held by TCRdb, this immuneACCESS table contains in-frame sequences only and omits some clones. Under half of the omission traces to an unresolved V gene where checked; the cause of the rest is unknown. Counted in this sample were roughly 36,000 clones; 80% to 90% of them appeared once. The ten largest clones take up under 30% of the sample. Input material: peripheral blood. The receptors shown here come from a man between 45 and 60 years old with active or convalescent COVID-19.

The CDR3 nucleotides are TGTGCCAGCAGCCAAGAAACGAGGGTAAACACTGAAGCTTTCTTT. Amino acids: CASSQETRVNTEAFF. J is TRBJ1-1 and V is TRBV3-1 (or the pseudogene TRBV3-2), with unresolved D. Between the trimmed V and J ends, which lost 0 bases and 2 bases, there was a span of 10 bases. The length of the CDR3 is 15 residues. Germline CDR1 LGHDT, CDR2 YNNKEL (reference sequence).

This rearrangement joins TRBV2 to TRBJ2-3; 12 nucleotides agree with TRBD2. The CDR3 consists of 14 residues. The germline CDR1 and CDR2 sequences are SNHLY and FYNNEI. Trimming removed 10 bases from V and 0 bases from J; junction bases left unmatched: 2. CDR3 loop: CATGLAGSTDTQYF. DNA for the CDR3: TGTGCCACCGGACTAGCGGGAAGCACAGATACGCAGTATTTT.

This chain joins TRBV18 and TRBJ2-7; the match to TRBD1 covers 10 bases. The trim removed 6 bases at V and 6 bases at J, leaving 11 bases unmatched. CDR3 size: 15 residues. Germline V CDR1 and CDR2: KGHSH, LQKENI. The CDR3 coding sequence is TGTGCCAGCTCGCCGCGACAGGGGGCTTTGATCGAGCAGTACGTC. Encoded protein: CASSPRQGALIEQYV.